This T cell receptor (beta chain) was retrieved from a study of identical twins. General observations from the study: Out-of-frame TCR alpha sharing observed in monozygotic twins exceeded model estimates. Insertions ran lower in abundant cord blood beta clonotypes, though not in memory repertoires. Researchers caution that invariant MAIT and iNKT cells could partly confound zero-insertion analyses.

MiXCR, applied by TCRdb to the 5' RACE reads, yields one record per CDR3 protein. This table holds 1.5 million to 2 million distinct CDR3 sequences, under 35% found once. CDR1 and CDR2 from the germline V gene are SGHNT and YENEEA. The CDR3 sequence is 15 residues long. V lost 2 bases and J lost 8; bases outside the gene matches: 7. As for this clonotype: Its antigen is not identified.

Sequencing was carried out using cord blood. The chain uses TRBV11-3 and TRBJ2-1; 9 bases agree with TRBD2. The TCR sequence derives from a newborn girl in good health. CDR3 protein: CASSLRAGGPDEQFF. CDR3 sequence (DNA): TGTGCCAGCAGCTTACGGGCGGGAGGGCCGGATGAGCAGTTCTTC.